Below, 30 T cell receptor beta chains from the same sample are listed, as sequenced in a study of T cells in Graves' hyperthyroidism and ophthalmopathy. The TCR beta CDR3 regions underwent amplification using RNA transcripts as the source. RT-PCR in the first round (using the HTBI primer set) targeted the TCR CDR3. TCRdb processed the multiplex PCR reads anew with MiXCR; each CDR3 protein has one entry. The sample yields around 280,000 distinct CDR3 sequences, about an eighth seen once. Sequencing was done on a sample of blood. These receptors all stem from a woman aged 25 to 39 with Graves' hyperthyroidism that later progressed to Graves' ophthalmopathy.

This clonotype was counted many times. As DNA, the CDR3 is TGTGCCAGCAGACCGGGGACTAGCGCTTCCTACGAGCAGTACTTC. Encoded protein: CASRPGTSASYEQYF. The chain is built from TRBV7-8 and TRBJ2-7; TRBD2 matches at 10 bases. The CDR3 has 15 amino acids. CDR1 SGHVS and CDR2 FQNEAQ come from the germline V gene. V shed 6 bases and J 1 base; nucleotides not matched to a gene: 6.

This clonotype has a count of ten or more. This rearrangement joins TRBV12-3 or TRBV12-4 to TRBJ2-7; no clear D. V lost 4 bases, J lost 7 bases, and 11 bases lay in between. The CDR3 spans 12 residues. CDR3 nucleotides: TGTGCCAGCAGTTCGACCCTGTGGGAGCAGTACTTC. It is translated as CASSSTLWEQYF.

This clonotype was seen ten or more times. V usage is TRBV29-1 and J usage is TRBJ2-1, with a possible D match to TRBD1 (6 bases). The CDR3 length is 12 residues. Trimming removed 7 bases at V and 7 bases at J, with 14 bases between. Germline V lookup: CDR1 SQVTM, CDR2 ANQGSEA. The CDR3 here is CSGHRVQNEQFF. The CDR3 DNA follows: TGCAGCGGCCACAGGGTTCAAAATGAGCAGTTCTTC.

The V call is TRBV7-9, the J call TRBJ2-1; 10 bases align to TRBD2. Germline assignment: CDR1 SEHNR and CDR2 FQNEAQ (reference sequence). CDR3 size: 16 residues. V was clipped by 0 bases and J by 8 bases; unmatched bases: 7. CDR3 in DNA: TGTGCCAGCAGCTTAGCGGGGCTAGCGGGGGATGATGAGCAGTTCTTC. It is translated as CASSLAGLAGDDEQFF.

V is TRBV4-2 and J is TRBJ1-2; D is unclear. Germline V gives CDR1 LGHNA, CDR2 YNFKEQ. This CDR3 contains 13 residues. V was cut by 1 base and J by 2 bases, with 5 bases left in between. The CDR3 sequence is CASSQAQNYGYTF. CDR3 coding DNA: TGTGCCAGCAGCCAAGCACAGAACTATGGCTACACCTTC.

Here the CDR3 DNA reads TGTGCCAGCAGTTACAACATAGGGCCCCAAGAGACCCAGTACTTC. Translating it yields CASSYNIGPQETQYF. The chain links TRBV6-2 or TRBV6-3 to TRBJ2-5; no clear D gene. This CDR3 is 15 amino acids long. V was pared by 2 bases and J by 1 base, with 11 bases between. CDR1 is MNHEY, CDR2 SVGEGT, per germline.

Details on this clonotype: With a much larger clone just one base away, this may be a read error. This chain links TRBV6-5 with TRBJ1-1; D is undetermined. This CDR3 has 15 residues. CDR1 is MNHEY, CDR2 SVGAGI, per germline. CDR3 sequence reads: CASGYTSPGYTEAFF. In nucleotides, the CDR3 is TGTGCCAGCGGTTACACGAGCCCAGGTTACACTGAAGCTTTCTTT.

The chain couples TRBV7-2 to TRBJ1-6; D not certain. The CDR3 loop spans 13 amino acids. Trimming stripped 4 bases from V and 6 bases from J, with 7 bases between. From germline, CDR1 is SGHTA and CDR2 FQGNSA. The CDR3 DNA is TGTGCCAGCAGCTACGCCACTAATTCACCCCTCCACTTT. It codes for CASSYATNSPLHF.

As regards this clonotype: Just one base apart from a much larger clone, this may be a read error. This chain links TRBV15 with TRBJ2-2, with D possibly matching TRBD2 (5 bases). CDR1 is LNHNV and CDR2 is YYDKDF in the germline V gene (reference sequence). CDR3 length: 13 amino acids. The CDR3 here is CATSRSNTGELLF. In DNA form, the CDR3 reads TGTGCCACCAGCAGGTCTAACACCGGGGAGCTGCTTTTT.

This clonotype was seen a handful of times. V is TRBV19 and J is TRBJ2-2; TRBD2 might be the D (6 bases). CDR3 size: 16 residues. V was cut by 6 bases and J by 2 bases, with 16 bases left in between. From germline, CDR1 is LNHDA and CDR2 SQIVND (reference sequence). CDR3 sequence: CASRPPGLSNTGELFF. DNA for the CDR3: TGTGCCAGTAGACCTCCGGGACTGAGTAACACCGGGGAGCTGTTTTTT.

The sample holds a few counts of this clonotype. The V gene is TRBV19, the J gene TRBJ1-6; D is perhaps TRBD1 (6 bases). Germline V gives CDR1 LNHDA, CDR2 SQIVND (reference sequence). With 4 bases removed from V and 6 bases from J, the gap between germline ends came to 16 bases. CDR3 length equals 16 residues. The CDR3 DNA is TGTGCCAGTAGTACGACCGGTAGGGGGGGTAATTCACCCCTCCACTTT. Protein sequence: CASSTTGRGGNSPLHF.

This clonotype was counted at least ten times. The chain couples TRBV3-1 to TRBJ1-4, with D possibly matching TRBD1 (6 bases). V shed 1 base and J shed 3 bases, with 12 bases lying between them. From germline, CDR1 is LGHDT and CDR2 YNNKEL (reference sequence). The length of the CDR3 is 16 residues. Here the CDR3 reads CASSQVQGRANEKLFF. The CDR3 DNA is TGTGCCAGCAGCCAAGTGCAGGGGAGGGCTAATGAAAAACTGTTTTTT.

With respect to this clonotype: Possible read error: a much larger clone is one base away. The genes are TRBV6-1 and TRBJ2-2; D might be TRBD2 (6 bases). This CDR3 contains 17 residues. Looked up from germline, CDR1 is MNHNS and CDR2 is SASEGT. The CDR3 DNA is TGTGCCAGCAGCCGGGGAAGTCCCGGGTTTAGGACCGGGGAGGTGTTTTTT. Encoded protein: CASSRGSPGFRTGEVFF.

This clonotype was picked up a small number of times. With a much larger clone just one base away, this may be a read error. This chain uses TRBV30 with TRBJ1-4, with a weak D call TRBD1 (6 bases). Germline CDR1 GTSNPN, CDR2 SVGIG (reference sequence). V shed 5 bases and J shed 7 bases, with 26 bases lying between them. The CDR3 consists of 17 residues. The CDR3, as DNA: TGTGCCTGGGGTGGGTTTAACACAGGGTTGGGGTTTGAAAAACTGTTTTTT. The encoded protein is CAWGGFNTGLGFEKLFF.

This clonotype showed up just a few times. J is TRBJ2-1 and V is TRBV5-1, with 14 nucleotides matching TRBD2. V shed 5 bases, J shed 9 bases, and the junction held 4 bases outside the gene matches. Germline V CDR1 and CDR2: SGHRS, YFSETQ. This CDR3 spans 14 amino acids. The CDR3 DNA is TGCGCCAGCAGAACCGGGACTAGCGGGAGTGAGCAGTTCTTC. Its protein product is CASRTGTSGSEQFF.

Many counts were recorded for this clonotype. The chain employs TRBV20-1 and TRBJ1-5, with D perhaps TRBD1 (5 bases). The V gene lost 0 bases and the J gene lost 5 bases, with 11 bases spanning the gap. CDR1 and CDR2 from the germline V gene are DFQATT and SNEGSKA (reference sequence). This CDR3 comprises 14 residues. CDR3 amino acids: CSARDLRGYQPQHF. CDR3 in DNA: TGCAGTGCTAGAGATCTACGGGGCTATCAGCCCCAGCATTTT.

This clonotype has at least ten counts. This rearrangement joins TRBV19 to TRBJ2-5, with 7 bases matching TRBD1. Germline V CDR1 and CDR2: LNHDA, SQIVND (reference sequence). V shed 6 bases, J shed 6 bases, and the junction held 10 bases outside the gene matches. This CDR3 is built from 14 residues. The CDR3 loop reads CASSTGQAHQTQYF. The DNA for the CDR3 is TGTGCCAGTAGCACAGGACAGGCGCATCAGACCCAGTACTTC.

This clonotype came up a few times. The chain combines TRBV6-1 with TRBJ2-1; 11 nucleotides line up with TRBD2. This CDR3 comprises 16 residues. Germline V CDR1 and CDR2: MNHNS, SASEGT. The J segment lost 8 bases and the V segment lost 5 bases, leaving 11 bases of the junction unmatched. The chain's CDR3 is CASSFEIAGGEDEQFF. Here the CDR3 DNA reads TGTGCCAGCAGTTTCGAAATAGCGGGAGGGGAGGATGAGCAGTTCTTC.

The chain carries TRBV29-1 and TRBJ2-2, with 8 positions matching TRBD2. Germline V CDR1 and CDR2: SQVTM, ANQGSEA. Losses at the gene ends were 3 bases for V and 8 bases for J; bases not matched to a gene: 11. The CDR3 is made up of 15 amino acids. This CDR3 reads CSVEAYVAGKGELFF. In nucleotides, the CDR3 is TGCAGCGTTGAGGCTTACGTAGCGGGGAAGGGGGAGCTGTTTTTT.

The J gene is TRBJ1-2, the V gene TRBV27, with 9 bases fitting TRBD1. Germline trimming cut 5 bases from V and 8 bases from J; bases unmatched to any gene: 3. The CDR3 has 12 residues. Per germline, CDR1 MNHEY and CDR2 SMNVEV (reference sequence). The CDR3, as DNA: TGTGCCAGCAGTGTAACAGGGGGCGGCTACACCTTC. Encoded protein: CASSVTGGGYTF.

The chain uses TRBV6-5 and TRBJ2-1; 8 positions agree with TRBD1. Germline CDR1 is MNHEY and CDR2 is SVGAGI. There are 15 residues in the CDR3. The junction had 10 bases not matched to a gene; V was cut back by 8 bases and J by 4 bases. The CDR3 is CASGSTGTGYNEQFF. The CDR3 DNA sequence: TGTGCCAGCGGTTCAACCGGGACAGGTTACAATGAGCAGTTCTTC.

This clonotype has ten or more counts. This chain joins TRBV11-1 and TRBJ1-6; D is possibly TRBD1 (5 bases). Germline V gene lookup returns CDR1 SGHAT and CDR2 FQDESV (reference sequence). This CDR3 is 16 amino acids long. V lost 2 bases, J lost 6 bases, and 14 bases lay in between. The CDR3 is CASSLMEAGGNSPLHF. The CDR3 DNA reads as TGTGCCAGCAGCTTAATGGAAGCTGGGGGTAATTCACCCCTCCACTTT.

As to this clonotype: Possible read error: a much larger clone is one base away. This chain uses TRBV28 with TRBJ1-5; D ambiguous. Germline values: CDR1 MDHEN, CDR2 SYDVKM. V was pared by 7 bases and J by 2 bases, with 9 bases between. This CDR3 has 13 amino acids. The CDR3: CASMPDGNQPQHF. CDR3 sequence (DNA): TGTGCCAGCATGCCGGACGGCAATCAGCCCCAGCATTTT.

This clonotype occurred many times. The chain recombines TRBV2 with TRBJ1-4; perhaps TRBD1 as D (5 bases). The germline gives CDR1 SNHLY, CDR2 FYNNEI. V gave up 6 bases and J gave up 10 bases, with 12 bases separating them. CDR3 length: 12 amino acids. The CDR3 region is CASRGDRLKLFF. The CDR3 region has the DNA TGTGCCAGCAGGGGCGACAGATTAAAACTGTTTTTT.

This clonotype was detected a few times. CDR3 nucleotides: TGTGCCAGCAGCCAAGACAGGGGAGGCTCACCCCTCCACTTT. It is translated as CASSQDRGGSPLHF. The chain couples TRBV14 to TRBJ1-6; the D gene is possibly TRBD1 (6 bases). This CDR3 has 14 amino acids. V was pared by 0 bases and J by 10 bases, with 10 bases between. Per the germline V gene, CDR1 is SGHDN and CDR2 is FVKESK.

This clonotype was detected many times. This chain joins TRBV6-2 or TRBV6-3 and TRBJ2-3; TRBD1 matches 7 bases. The trim removed 4 bases at V and 2 bases at J, leaving 9 bases unmatched. This CDR3 region has 16 residues. Germline V CDR1 and CDR2: MNHEY, SVGEGT. The CDR3 coding sequence is TGTGCCAGCAGTTCCCCCCGGACAGGTGACACAGATACGCAGTATTTT. Translated, it gives CASSSPRTGDTDTQYF.

This clonotype was recorded at least ten times. The chain joins TRBV18 to TRBJ2-1, with 12 bases fitting TRBD2. After removal of 3 bases from V and 8 bases from J, the junction contained 5 bases not matched to a gene. The germline CDR1 and CDR2 sequences are KGHSH and LQKENI. The CDR3 is 15 residues long. CDR3 sequence: CASSPWTSGNDEQFF. The CDR3 nucleotides are TGTGCCAGCTCACCTTGGACTAGCGGGAACGATGAGCAGTTCTTC.

The V and J genes are TRBV4-1 and TRBJ2-7; tentatively, D is TRBD1 (5 bases). Germline V lookup: CDR1 MGHRA, CDR2 YSYEKL. Trimming pared 0 bases from V and 4 bases from J, leaving 13 bases between. The CDR3 runs to 15 residues. CDR3 region: CASSQEHRSPYEQYF. CDR3 nucleotides: TGCGCCAGCAGCCAAGAACACAGGTCCCCTTACGAGCAGTACTTC.

This chain uses TRBV9 with TRBJ2-1; TRBD2 might be the D (5 bases). V gave up 0 bases and J gave up 6 bases, with 13 bases separating them. The CDR3 totals 15 residues. CDR1 and CDR2 from the germline V gene are SGDLS and YYNGEE. CDR3 residues: CASSVAPASGNEQFF. The CDR3 DNA sequence: TGTGCCAGCAGCGTAGCCCCTGCCAGCGGCAATGAGCAGTTCTTC.

The chain has TRBV7-9 and TRBJ1-6; D remains unclear. V was pared by 1 base and J by 15 bases, with 13 bases between. Looked up from germline, CDR1 is SEHNR and CDR2 is FQNEAQ (reference sequence). The CDR3 sequence is 13 residues long. DNA for the CDR3: TGTGCCAGCAGCTTAGACGGCGCCCAGCACCTCCACTTT. Translation gives CASSLDGAQHLHF.